This T cell receptor (beta chain) derives from a study of low-dose radiotherapy and immunotherapy resistance in tumors. Study summary: With fractions of 0.5 Gy given every 2 weeks, Cohort 1 accumulated a total of 6.5 Gy. Patients took aspirin (300 mg orally, daily) for four cycles beginning at cycle 1 day 1.

Time point of the sample: after trial treatment. Treatment: LDRT plus nivolumab, ipilimumab, low-dose cyclophosphamide and aspirin (RACIN trial). Deletions cut 4 bases from V and 5 bases from J, with 9 bases between. This CDR3 has 11 amino acids. Germline lookup yields CDR1 DFQATT and CDR2 SNEGSKA (reference sequence). This clonotype was detected many times. Covering alpha and beta chains, TRAV- and TRBV-specific primers were used for the first-strand cDNA. The TCRs were subjected to amplification over roughly 18 PCR cycles employing a constant-region primer in conjunction with a V-primer adapter. mRNA, after isolation, was amplified by in vitro transcription. TCRdb analysed the reads with MiXCR anew, one entry per CDR3 protein. The repertoire consists of under 95,000 distinct CDR3 sequences, with about a sixth occurring once and the leading ten covering less than 1.5%.

Sample: PBMCs, taken after low-dose radiotherapy plus immunotherapy. This receptor was obtained from a male donor with prostate cancer. The V gene is TRBV20-1, the J gene TRBJ2-7; D remains ambiguous. The CDR3, as DNA: TGCAGTGCTACCCCGGGTAACGAGCAGTACTTC. Translated, it gives CSATPGNEQYF.